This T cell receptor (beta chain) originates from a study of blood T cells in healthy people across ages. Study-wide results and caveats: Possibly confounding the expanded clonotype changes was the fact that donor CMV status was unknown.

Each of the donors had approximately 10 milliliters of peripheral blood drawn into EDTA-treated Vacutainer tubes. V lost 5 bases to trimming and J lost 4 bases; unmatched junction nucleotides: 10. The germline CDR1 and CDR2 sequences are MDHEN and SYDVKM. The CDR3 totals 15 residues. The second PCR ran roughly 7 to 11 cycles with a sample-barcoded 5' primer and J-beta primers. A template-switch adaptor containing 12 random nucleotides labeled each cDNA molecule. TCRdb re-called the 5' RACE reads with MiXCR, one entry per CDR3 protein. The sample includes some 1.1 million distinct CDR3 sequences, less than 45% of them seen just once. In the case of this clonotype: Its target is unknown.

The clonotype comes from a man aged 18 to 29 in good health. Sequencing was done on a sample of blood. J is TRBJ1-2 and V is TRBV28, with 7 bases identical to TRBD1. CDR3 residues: CASSLSTGLFYGYTF. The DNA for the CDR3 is TGTGCCAGCAGTCTGTCGACAGGGCTGTTCTATGGCTACACCTTC.